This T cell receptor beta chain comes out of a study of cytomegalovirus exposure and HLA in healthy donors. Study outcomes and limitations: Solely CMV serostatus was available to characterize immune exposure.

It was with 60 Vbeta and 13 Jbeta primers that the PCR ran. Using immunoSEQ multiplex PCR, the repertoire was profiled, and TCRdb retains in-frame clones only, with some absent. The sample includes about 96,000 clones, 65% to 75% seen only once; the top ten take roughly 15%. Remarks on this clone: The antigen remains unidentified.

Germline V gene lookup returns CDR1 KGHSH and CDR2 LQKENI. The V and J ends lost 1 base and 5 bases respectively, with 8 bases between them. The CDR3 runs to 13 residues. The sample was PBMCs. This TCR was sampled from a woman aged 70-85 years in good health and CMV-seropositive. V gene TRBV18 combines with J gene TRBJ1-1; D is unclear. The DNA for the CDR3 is TGTGCCAGCTCACCACGGGGAGGGACTGAAGCTTTCTTT. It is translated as CASSPRGGTEAFF.